The clone carrying this T cell receptor beta chain was found a few times. Its antigen is as yet unknown. Patients underwent thyroid surgery, and none had received any treatment before it. Per the original methods: Clinicopathological groups supplied CDR3 differences that were used to build a distant-metastasis classifier for papillary thyroid cancer. TCRdb re-processed the PCR reads through MiXCR. The V and J calls were not made by the authors but by TCRdb's processing. This sample yields some 16,000 clones, of which roughly 24% are seen a single time; more than 10% belongs to the top ten. The data derive from a study of metastatic and nonmetastatic thyroid tumors. Study-wide context: Comparative analysis of repertoires was undertaken across blood and tumor or nodule tissue obtained from malignant and benign thyroid patients. Whole-study results and caveats: It was reportedly found that TCR beta diversity was significantly higher in malignant thyroid tumors than in benign nodules, a difference seen in both blood and tumor samples.

Germline lookup yields CDR1 LNHNV and CDR2 YYDKDF (reference sequence). This CDR3 contains 14 residues. This clonotype originated in a male donor with papillary thyroid cancer or a benign thyroid nodule (not recorded which). Some clones in this sample may be carry-over from other donors' samples. Sequencing input: tumor tissue. The V gene is TRBV15, the J gene TRBJ2-7, with D perhaps TRBD1 (6 bases). The CDR3 loop reads CATARTARMDEQYF. The CDR3, as DNA: TGTGCTACCGCTCGGACAGCTCGTATGGACGAGCAGTACTTC.